This T cell receptor (beta chain) was identified during a study of T cell changes during pregnancy in multiple sclerosis. The CDR3 spans 13 residues. With 3 bases clipped from V and 5 bases from J, the junction kept 3 bases outside the gene matches. CDR1 is LGHNA and CDR2 is YSLEER in the germline V gene. Here immunoSEQ multiplex PCR was the method, and the copy in TCRdb shows in-frame clones only, minus some. The sample carries fewer than 25,000 clones, less than 95% recorded once. The TCR sequence derives from a female donor in good health, enrolled as a control in a pregnancy study. Sequencing was performed on CD4+ T cells from peripheral blood mononuclear cells, taken in the third trimester of pregnancy. The chain uses TRBV4-3 and TRBJ1-2, with 7 bases matching TRBD1. CDR3 residues: CASSHRQGYGYTF. For the CDR3, the DNA is TGCGCCAGCAGCCATCGACAGGGTTATGGCTACACCTTC.